This TCR beta chain was identified in a study of blood T cell repertoires in COVID-19. V was cut by 1 base and J by 10 bases, with 8 bases left in between. The germline V gene encodes CDR1 SGHTA and CDR2 FQGNSA. The CDR3 is made up of 12 amino acids. Produced via immunoSEQ multiplex PCR; TCRdb's table is partial and in-frame only. The table has over 150,000 clones, 84% seen once. The V and J genes are TRBV7-2 and TRBJ1-3; perhaps TRBD1 as D (5 bases). The sequence derives from a woman in her 30s who had recovered from COVID-19. Sequenced material: PBMCs or T cells enriched from blood (not recorded which). The CDR3 region is CASSLDGGTIYF. The CDR3 region has the DNA TGTGCCAGCAGCTTAGACGGGGGGACCATATATTTT.